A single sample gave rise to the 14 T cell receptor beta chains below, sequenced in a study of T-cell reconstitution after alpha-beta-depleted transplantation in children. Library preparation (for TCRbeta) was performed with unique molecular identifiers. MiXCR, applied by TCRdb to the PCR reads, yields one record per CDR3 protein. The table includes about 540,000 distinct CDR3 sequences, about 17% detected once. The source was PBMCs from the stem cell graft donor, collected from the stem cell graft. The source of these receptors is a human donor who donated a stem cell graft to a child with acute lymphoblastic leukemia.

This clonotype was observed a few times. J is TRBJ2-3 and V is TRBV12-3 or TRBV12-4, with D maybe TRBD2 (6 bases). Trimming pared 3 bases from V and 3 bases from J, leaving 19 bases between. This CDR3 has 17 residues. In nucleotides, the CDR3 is TGTGCCAGCAGTTTTACCGGGACTTGGGCGGGTACAGATACGCAGTATTTT. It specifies CASSFTGTWAGTDTQYF.

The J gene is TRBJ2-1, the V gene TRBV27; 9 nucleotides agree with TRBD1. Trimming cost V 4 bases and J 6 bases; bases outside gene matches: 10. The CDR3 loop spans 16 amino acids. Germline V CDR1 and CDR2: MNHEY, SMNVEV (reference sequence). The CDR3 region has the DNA TGTGCCAGCAGTTACCAGACTCCGGGACAGGGCAATGAGCAGTTCTTC. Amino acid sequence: CASSYQTPGQGNEQFF.

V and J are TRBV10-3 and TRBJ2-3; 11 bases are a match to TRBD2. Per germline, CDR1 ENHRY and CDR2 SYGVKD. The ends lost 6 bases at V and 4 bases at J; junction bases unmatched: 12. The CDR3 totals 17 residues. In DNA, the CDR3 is TGTGCCATCAGCGAACACCGTAGCGGGAGGGCCGCAGATACGCAGTATTTT. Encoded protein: CAISEHRSGRAADTQYF.

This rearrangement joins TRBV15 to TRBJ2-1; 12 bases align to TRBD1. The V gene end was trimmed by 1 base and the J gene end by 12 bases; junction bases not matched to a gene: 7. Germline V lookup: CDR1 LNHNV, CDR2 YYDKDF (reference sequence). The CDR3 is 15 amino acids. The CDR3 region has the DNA TGTGCCACCAGCAGAGGAGAGGGACAGGGGGCTCGGCAGTTCTTC. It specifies CATSRGEGQGARQFF.

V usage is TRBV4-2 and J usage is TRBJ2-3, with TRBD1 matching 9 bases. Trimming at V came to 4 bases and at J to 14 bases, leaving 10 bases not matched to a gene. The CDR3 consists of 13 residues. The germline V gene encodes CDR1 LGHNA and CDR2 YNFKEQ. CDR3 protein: CASSPNRDRVRYF. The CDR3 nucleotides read TGTGCCAGCAGCCCTAACCGGGACAGGGTGAGGTATTTT.

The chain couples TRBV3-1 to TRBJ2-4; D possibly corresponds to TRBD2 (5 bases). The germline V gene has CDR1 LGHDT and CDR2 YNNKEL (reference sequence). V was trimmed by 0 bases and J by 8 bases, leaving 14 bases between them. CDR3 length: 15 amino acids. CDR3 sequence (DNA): TGTGCCAGCAGCCAAGAAGCACTAGAAGGATACATTCAGTACTTC. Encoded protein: CASSQEALEGYIQYF.

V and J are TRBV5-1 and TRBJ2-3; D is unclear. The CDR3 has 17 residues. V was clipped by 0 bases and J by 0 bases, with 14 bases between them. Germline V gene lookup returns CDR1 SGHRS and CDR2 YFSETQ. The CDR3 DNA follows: TGCGCCAGCAGCTTGGATCCGGCGGCTACTAGCACAGATACGCAGTATTTT. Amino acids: CASSLDPAATSTDTQYF.

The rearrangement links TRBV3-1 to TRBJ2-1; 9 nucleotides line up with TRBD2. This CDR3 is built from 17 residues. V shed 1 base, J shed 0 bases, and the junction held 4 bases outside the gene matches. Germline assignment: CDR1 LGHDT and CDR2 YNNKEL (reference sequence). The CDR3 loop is CASSQGIAGVSYNEQFF. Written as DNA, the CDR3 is TGTGCCAGCAGCCAAGGGATAGCGGGAGTCTCCTACAATGAGCAGTTCTTC.

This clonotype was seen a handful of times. The CDR3 region has the DNA TGCGCCAGCAGAGTCAGCCAGGGGGTTCAGCCCCAGCATTTT. This sequence encodes CASRVSQGVQPQHF. The rearrangement joins TRBV5-1 to TRBJ1-5, with 7 bases identical to TRBD1. Germline CDR1 reads SGHRS; CDR2 reads YFSETQ. CDR3 length: 14 amino acids. Unmatched junction bases numbered 8, after V lost 5 bases and J lost 6 bases.

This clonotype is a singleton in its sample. CDR3 amino acids: CASSARQGEARGYTF. The CDR3 DNA follows: TGTGCCAGTAGTGCCCGACAGGGAGAGGCGCGAGGCTACACCTTC. This rearrangement joins TRBV19 to TRBJ1-2; 7 nucleotides align to TRBD1. This CDR3 has 15 amino acids. After removal of 5 bases from V and 8 bases from J, the junction contained 14 bases not matched to a gene. Germline V gives CDR1 LNHDA, CDR2 SQIVND (reference sequence).

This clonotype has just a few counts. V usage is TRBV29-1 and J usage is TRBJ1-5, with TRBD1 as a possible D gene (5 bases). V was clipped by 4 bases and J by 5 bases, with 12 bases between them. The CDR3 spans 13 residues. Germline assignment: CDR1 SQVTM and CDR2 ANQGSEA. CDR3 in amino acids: CSVGRDGYQPQHF. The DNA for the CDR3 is TGCAGCGTTGGCCGGGACGGATATCAGCCCCAGCATTTT.

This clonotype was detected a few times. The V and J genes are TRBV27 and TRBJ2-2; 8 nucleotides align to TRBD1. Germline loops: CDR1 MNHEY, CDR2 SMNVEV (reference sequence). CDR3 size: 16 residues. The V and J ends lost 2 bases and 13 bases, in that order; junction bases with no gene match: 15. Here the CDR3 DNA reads TGTGCCAGCAGTTTAGCTTCCGGGACAGGCATCGGAGGGCTGTTTTTT. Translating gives CASSLASGTGIGGLFF.

Here the CDR3 DNA reads TGCAGTGCCCCGGGGACAGCGTTAGGGGAGACCCAGTACTTC. As protein: CSAPGTALGETQYF. The chain is built from TRBV20-1 and TRBJ2-5; 7 nucleotides align to TRBD1. After removal of 6 bases from V and 5 bases from J, the junction contained 12 bases not matched to a gene. This CDR3 has 14 amino acids. From germline, CDR1 is DFQATT and CDR2 SNEGSKA (reference sequence).

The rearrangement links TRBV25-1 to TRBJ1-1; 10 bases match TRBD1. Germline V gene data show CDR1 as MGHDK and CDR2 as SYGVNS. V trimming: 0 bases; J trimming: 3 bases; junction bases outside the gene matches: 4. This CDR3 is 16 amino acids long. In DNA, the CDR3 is TGTGCCAGCAGTGAATATTGGACAGGGGGGGACACTGAAGCTTTCTTT. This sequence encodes CASSEYWTGGDTEAFF.